Reported below is one TCR beta chain. The CDR3 runs 17 residues. Germline CDR1 reads LNHNV; CDR2 reads YYDKDF (reference sequence). V was clipped by 4 bases and J by 10 bases, with 27 bases between them. The sample belongs to a study of response to subunit inactivated influenza vaccine. TCRdb re-analysed the RT-PCR reads in MiXCR, keeping a single row per CDR3 protein. The sample holds roughly 620,000 distinct CDR3 sequences; over 9% are singletons and the top ten take approximately 10%. These data were also reused for a study on T cells expressing NK-cell markers. Per that study: It was by 5'RACE template switching with UMIs that TCR beta cDNA was made. In over 5 donors, dominant CD3+CD56+NKG2C+ clonotypes ranked among the top 10 CD8+ clonotypes.

The input for sequencing was PBMCs from blood, taken on the day of vaccination. The receptor comes from a man aged 50 or older who received an inactivated influenza vaccine. The chain recombines TRBV15 with TRBJ2-3; tentative D call: TRBD1 (6 bases). CDR3 in amino acids: CATSKRLDDRPRTAQYF. CDR3 nucleotides: TGTGCCACCAGCAAGAGGTTGGACGACAGGCCCCGGACGGCGCAGTATTTT.